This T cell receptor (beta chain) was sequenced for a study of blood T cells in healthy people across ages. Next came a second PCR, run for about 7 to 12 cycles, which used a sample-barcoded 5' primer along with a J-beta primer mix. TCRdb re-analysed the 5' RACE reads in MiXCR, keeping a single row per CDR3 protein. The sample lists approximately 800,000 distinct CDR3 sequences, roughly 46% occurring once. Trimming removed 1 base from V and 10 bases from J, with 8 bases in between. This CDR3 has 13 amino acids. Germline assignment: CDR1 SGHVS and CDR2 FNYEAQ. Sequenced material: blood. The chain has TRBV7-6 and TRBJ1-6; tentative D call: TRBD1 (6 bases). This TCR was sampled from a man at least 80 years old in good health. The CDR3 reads CASSLEGGSPLHF. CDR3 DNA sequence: TGTGCCAGCAGCTTAGAGGGGGGGTCACCCCTCCACTTT.